These 19 T cell receptor beta chains came from one sample sequenced in a study of vaccination and CD4 T cells after COVID-19. Treatment here: roughly 11-day PBMC culture with coronavirus spike peptide pools or control peptides (ViraFEST assay). These receptors' antigens are unknown. The assay that was used to sequence DNA from cultured CD4+ T cells was the Oncomine TCR Beta short-read assay. Each CDR3 protein is one row after TCRdb ran MiXCR on the PCR reads. The data show some 10,000 distinct CDR3 sequences, about 51% seen once. The sequenced sample consisted of CD4+ T cells from blood, cultured in vitro. The receptor source for this set is a human donor who had recovered from COVID-19.

By its share, this clonotype is medium-sized. In nucleotides, the CDR3 is TGTGCCAGCGGTGGGGGGAGTACTGAAGCTTTCTTT. Translating gives CASGGGSTEAFF. The chain employs TRBV6-1 and TRBJ1-1; tentative D call: TRBD1 (5 bases). This CDR3 comprises 12 residues. Germline V gene sequence: CDR1 MNHNS, CDR2 SASEGT. Trimming pared 8 bases from V and 5 bases from J, leaving 12 bases between.

This clonotype was seen only a few times. The CDR3 DNA is TGTGCCAGTAGTAGGGTCTTTGGGATTGAAGCTTTCTTT. It translates to CASSRVFGIEAFF. The chain uses TRBV19 and TRBJ1-1; no clear D. V gave up 4 bases and J gave up 7 bases, with 13 bases separating them. CDR3 length: 13 amino acids. Germline-derived CDR1 and CDR2 are LNHDA and SQIVND (reference sequence).

This clonotype has only a few counts. The rearrangement uses TRBV7-9 and TRBJ1-5; TRBD1 might be the D (5 bases). V was cut by 0 bases and J by 5 bases, with 5 bases left in between. CDR3 length equals 13 residues. Germline CDR1 is SEHNR and CDR2 is FQNEAQ (reference sequence). In DNA, the CDR3 is TGTGCCAGCAGCTTAGCGGGGGATCAGCCCCAGCATTTT. Its translation is CASSLAGDQPQHF.

The chain has TRBV11-1 and TRBJ1-1; 9 bases line up with TRBD1. V was clipped by 5 bases and J by 7 bases; unmatched bases: 14. From germline, CDR1 is SGHAT and CDR2 FQDESV (reference sequence). The CDR3 consists of 16 residues. CDR3 nucleotides: TGTGCCAGCAGCCCGCGGACAGGGGCATTTTCGGGTGAAGCTTTCTTT. It translates to CASSPRTGAFSGEAFF.

The rearrangement uses TRBV20-1 and TRBJ1-4, with 9 bases identical to TRBD1. The trim removed 4 bases at V and 7 bases at J, leaving 7 bases unmatched. CDR1 and CDR2 (germline): DFQATT, SNEGSKA (reference sequence). The CDR3 consists of 14 residues. The CDR3 region has the DNA TGCAGTGCTACCCAACAGGGGGCAATTGAAAAACTGTTTTTT. Its protein product is CSATQQGAIEKLFF.

Comment on this clonotype: Germline is not matched at one junction end, which may reflect a read error. The CDR3 nucleotides are TGCAATGCTAGAGGGACTAGCGGTATGAACGAGCAGTACTTC. This gives the protein CNARGTSGMNEQYF. This chain joins TRBV20-1 and TRBJ2-7; 11 bases line up with TRBD2. The germline CDR1 and CDR2 sequences are DFQATT and SNEGSKA (reference sequence). The CDR3 is made up of 14 amino acids.

V usage is TRBV20-1 and J usage is TRBJ1-6; the D gene is possibly TRBD1 (5 bases). Trimming shortened V by 6 bases and J by 7 bases, and 16 bases separated the two germline ends. The germline gives CDR1 DFQATT, CDR2 SNEGSKA (reference sequence). The CDR3 has 14 residues. The CDR3 sequence: CSATRTFSNSPLHF. The CDR3 DNA reads TGCAGTGCGACCCGGACATTTTCGAATTCACCCCTCCACTTT.

The V gene is TRBV28, the J gene TRBJ2-7; maybe TRBD2 (6 bases). CDR3 size: 13 residues. V gave up 8 bases and J gave up 2 bases, with 13 bases separating them. CDR1 and CDR2 (germline): MDHEN, SYDVKM. The CDR3 DNA is TGTGCCAGCGGGACGGGAGCCGCCTACGAGCAGTACTTC. Protein sequence: CASGTGAAYEQYF.

J is TRBJ1-5 and V is TRBV7-2; 7 bases align to TRBD1. The CDR3 spans 14 residues. Germline-derived CDR1 and CDR2 are SGHTA and FQGNSA. V gave up 3 bases and J gave up 7 bases; unmatched junction bases: 6. The CDR3 DNA follows: TGTGCCAGCAGCTTGTCGGGACAGTTGCAGCCCCAGCATTTT. Residues: CASSLSGQLQPQHF.

The chain recombines TRBV11-3 with TRBJ1-1; the D is unclear. Trimming shortened V by 6 bases and J by 4 bases, and 12 bases separated the two germline ends. CDR1 is SGHNT and CDR2 is YENEEA in the germline V gene. The CDR3 is 13 residues long. The CDR3 protein is CASREQLGTEAFF. CDR3 in DNA: TGTGCCAGCAGGGAACAACTCGGCACTGAAGCTTTCTTT. The whole variable domain, filled in from reference TRBV11-3 and TRBJ1-1, reads EAGVVQSPRYKIIEKKQPVAFWCNPISGHNTLYWYLQNLGQGPELLIRYENEEAVDDSQLPKDRFSAERLKGVDSTLKIQPAELGDSAVYLCASREQLGTEAFFGQGTRLTVV.

The rearrangement uses TRBV9 and TRBJ2-1; D gene ambiguous. The CDR3 contains 13 residues. Germline V CDR1 and CDR2: SGDLS, YYNGEE. V shed 0 bases and J shed 4 bases, with 5 bases lying between them. The CDR3 loop reads CASSVELYNEQFF. DNA for the CDR3: TGTGCCAGCAGCGTAGAGCTGTACAATGAGCAGTTCTTC.

This clonotype was detected only a few times. The J gene is TRBJ1-6, the V gene TRBV11-2, with 7 bases lining up with TRBD1. From germline, CDR1 is SGHAT and CDR2 FQNNGV. J lost 10 bases, V lost 4 bases, and 10 bases had no gene match. The length of the CDR3 is 15 residues. CDR3 in DNA: TGTGCCAGCAGCTCCCTACAGGGGTTATCATCACCCCTCCACTTT. Translating gives CASSSLQGLSSPLHF.

The gene calls are TRBV7-2 and TRBJ1-3; D is possibly TRBD1 (6 bases). The V gene's germline CDR1 is SGHTA and CDR2 FQGNSA. V gave up 1 base and J gave up 4 bases, with 17 bases separating them. The CDR3 is 17 residues long. This chain's CDR3 is CASSLEGGGTGGNTIYF. The CDR3, as DNA: TGTGCCAGCAGCTTAGAGGGGGGAGGGACGGGGGGAAACACCATATATTTT.

The chain couples TRBV7-8 to TRBJ1-2; possibly TRBD1 for D (5 bases). Trimming removed 5 bases from V and 4 bases from J, with 14 bases in between. The germline V gene has CDR1 SGHVS and CDR2 FQNEAQ. This CDR3 spans 14 amino acids. This CDR3 is CASSHDRDPYGYTF. The DNA of the CDR3 is TGTGCCAGCAGCCACGACAGAGATCCCTATGGCTACACCTTC.

This sequence joins TRBV6-1 and TRBJ2-5, with 7 bases lining up with TRBD1. J was trimmed by 4 bases and V by 4 bases; bases with no gene match: 3. The CDR3 has 13 amino acids. CDR1 is MNHNS, CDR2 SASEGT, per germline. The CDR3 loop reads CASSVQGRETQYF. Written as DNA, the CDR3 is TGTGCCAGCAGTGTACAGGGGCGAGAGACCCAGTACTTC.

The V and J genes are TRBV6-1 and TRBJ1-6, with TRBD1 matching over 7 bases. CDR1 and CDR2 from the germline V gene are MNHNS and SASEGT. The CDR3 has 15 residues. The V gene end was trimmed by 3 bases and the J gene end by 4 bases; junction bases not matched to a gene: 3. CDR3 protein: CASSDGTAYNSPLHF. CDR3 DNA sequence: TGTGCCAGCAGTGACGGGACAGCTTATAATTCACCCCTCCACTTT.

The chain joins TRBV6-1 to TRBJ2-2; D perhaps matches TRBD1 (5 bases). The germline V gene encodes CDR1 MNHNS and CDR2 SASEGT. This CDR3 comprises 14 residues. Trimming pared 6 bases from V and 1 base from J, leaving 9 bases between. The CDR3 nucleotides are TGTGCCAGCAGGACAGCCATGAACACCGGGGAGCTGTTTTTT. Amino acids: CASRTAMNTGELFF.

The chain is built from TRBV7-3 and TRBJ2-3; TRBD2 might be the D (5 bases). The CDR3 sequence is 15 residues long. CDR1 and CDR2 from the germline V gene are SGHTA and FQGTGA. Trimming took 1 base from V and 4 from J, leaving 12 bases between them. The CDR3 DNA is TGTGCCAGCAGCTTAAGTTTAGCGTCCGCAGATACGCAGTATTTT. This translates into CASSLSLASADTQYF. The whole variable domain, remainder taken from reference TRBV7-3 and TRBJ2-3, is GAGVSQTPSNKVTEKGKYVELRCDPISGHTALYWYRQSLGQGPEFLIYFQGTGAADDSGLPNDRFFAVRPEGSVSTLKIQRTERGDSAVYLCASSLSLASADTQYFGPGTRLTVL.

The chain combines TRBV7-9 with TRBJ1-1; maybe TRBD1 (5 bases). The ends were cut back, 4 bases at V and 1 base at J, with 10 bases in the middle. This CDR3 region has 14 residues. Germline V gene sequence: CDR1 SEHNR, CDR2 FQNEAQ (reference sequence). CDR3 loop: CASSSHRRNTEAFF. The DNA for the CDR3 is TGTGCCAGCAGCTCCCACAGGAGGAACACTGAAGCTTTCTTT.